This T cell receptor beta chain is drawn from a study of regulatory T cells in long-lasting Graves disease. Study observations and caveats: Persistent patients had a count of shared public clonotypes (approximately 3,000) that exceeded that of new patients (approximately 1,000).

Library construction for TCR beta used iRepertoire HTBI primers and Arm-PCR of CDR3 regions. TCRdb reprocessed the multiplex PCR reads via MiXCR and lists one record per CDR3 protein. The data show roughly 500,000 distinct CDR3 sequences, around 13% seen once. The time point here: newly diagnosed GD, antithyroid drugs for less than 3 months. The TCR library was made from RNA that had been extracted from PBMCs in TRIzol. This clonotype has a handful of counts. Its antigen remains unidentified. With V trimmed by 5 bases and J by 7 bases, 22 bases remained unmatched. CDR3 length equals 19 residues. This sample was shared with a second study, whose subject was T cells in Graves' hyperthyroidism and ophthalmopathy. As that study records: Within blood appeared most thyroid clonotypes that had expanded above 0.001. A model built on 13 V-J features separated ophthalmopathy from stable hyperthyroidism.

The rearrangement links TRBV12-3 or TRBV12-4 to TRBJ2-2; 7 nucleotides agree with TRBD2. The sequencing used peripheral blood mononuclear cells (PBMCs), collected at new diagnosis, from a patient treated with antithyroid drugs. The receptor's source is a woman in her forties or fifties with Graves disease. DNA for the CDR3: TGTGCCAGCAGTGCCTCCGGGACCGCCTGGGGTGGGGGGGGCGGGGAGCTGTTTTTT. It specifies CASSASGTAWGGGGGELFF.